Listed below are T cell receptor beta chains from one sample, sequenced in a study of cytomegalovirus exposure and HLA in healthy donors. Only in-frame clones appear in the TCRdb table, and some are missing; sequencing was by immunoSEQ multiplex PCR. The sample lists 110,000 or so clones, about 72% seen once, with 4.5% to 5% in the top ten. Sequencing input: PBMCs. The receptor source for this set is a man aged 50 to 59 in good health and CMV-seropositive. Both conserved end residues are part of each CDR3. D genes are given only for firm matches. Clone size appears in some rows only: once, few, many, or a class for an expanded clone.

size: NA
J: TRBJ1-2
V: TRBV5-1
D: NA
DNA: TGCGCCAGCAGCCGGCGGCCGACCGCTAACTATGGCTACACCTTC
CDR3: CASSRRPTANYGYTF

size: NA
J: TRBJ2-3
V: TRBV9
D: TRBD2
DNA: TGTGCCAGCAGCAAAGGGCCTAGCGGTAGAAGCACAGATACGCAGTATTTT
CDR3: CASSKGPSGRSTDTQYF

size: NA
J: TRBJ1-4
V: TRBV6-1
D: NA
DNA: TGTGCCAGCAGTGAATCGGATACGAGAGGAGGTAATGAAAAACTGTTTTTT
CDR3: CASSESDTRGGNEKLFF

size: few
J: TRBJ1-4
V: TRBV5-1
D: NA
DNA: TGCGCCAGCAGCGAAGGAGGGGCTAGTGAAAAACTGTTTTTT
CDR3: CASSEGGASEKLFF

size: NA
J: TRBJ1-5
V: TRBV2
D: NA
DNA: TGTGCCAGCAGCTACAGGGCCGTCAATCAGCCCCAGCATTTT
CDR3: CASSYRAVNQPQHF

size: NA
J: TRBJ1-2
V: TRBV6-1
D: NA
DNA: TGTGCCAGCAGTGAACCGTTCTACGACACCTATGGCTACACCTTC
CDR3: CASSEPFYDTYGYTF

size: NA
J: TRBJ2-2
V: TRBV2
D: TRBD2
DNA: TGTGCCAGTAGGACTAGCGGGAACACCGGGGAGCTGTTTTTT
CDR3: CASRTSGNTGELFF

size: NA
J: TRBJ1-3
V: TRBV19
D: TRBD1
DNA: TGTGCCAGTAGTGCCAAGGACAGGGTGTCCTCTGGAAACACCATATATTTT
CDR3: CASSAKDRVSSGNTIYF

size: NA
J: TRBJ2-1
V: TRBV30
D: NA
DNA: TGTGCCTGGAGAGACTGGAGTGAGCAGTTCTTC
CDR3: CAWRDWSEQFF

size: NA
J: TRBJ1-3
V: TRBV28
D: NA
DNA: TGTGCCAGCAAGGGAGGGGGGTCTCGTGGAAACACCATATATTTT
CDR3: CASKGGGSRGNTIYF

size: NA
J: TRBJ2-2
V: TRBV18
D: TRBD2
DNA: TGTGCCAGCTCACCGCGCAGCGGGGGAAACACCGGGGAGCTGTTTTTT
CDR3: CASSPRSGGNTGELFF

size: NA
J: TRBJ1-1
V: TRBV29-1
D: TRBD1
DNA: TGCAGCACGACAGGGGGCGTAGACACTGAAGCTTTCTTT
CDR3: CSTTGGVDTEAFF

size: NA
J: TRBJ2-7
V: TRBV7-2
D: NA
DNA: TGTGCCAGCAGCTTGCTGGGAGCCTCCTACGAGCAGTACTTC
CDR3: CASSLLGASYEQYF

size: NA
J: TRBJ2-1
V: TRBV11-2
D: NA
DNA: TGTGCCAGCAGCCCCTCCGTTTCGGCTAGCGAGATATACAATGAGCAGTTCTTC
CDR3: CASSPSVSASEIYNEQFF

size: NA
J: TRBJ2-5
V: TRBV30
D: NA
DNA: TGTGCCTGGGCCGGGTACCAAGAGACCCAGTACTTC
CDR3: CAWAGYQETQYF

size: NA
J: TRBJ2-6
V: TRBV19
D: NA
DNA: TGTGCCAGTAGTATACCTAGCCCTGGGGCCAACGTCCTGACTTTC
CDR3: CASSIPSPGANVLTF

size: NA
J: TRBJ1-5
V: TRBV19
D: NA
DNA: TGTGCCAGTAGTATGGGCAGGTATAGCAATCAGCCCCAGCATTTT
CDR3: CASSMGRYSNQPQHF

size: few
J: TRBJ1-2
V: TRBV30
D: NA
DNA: TGTGCCTGGAGTGTACCTGGTGGCAGGGGCTATGGCTACACCTTC
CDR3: CAWSVPGGRGYGYTF

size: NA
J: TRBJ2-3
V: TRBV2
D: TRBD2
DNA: TGTGCCAGCAGTGAAGGGGGAGGGCCTACAGATACGCAGTATTTT
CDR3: CASSEGGGPTDTQYF

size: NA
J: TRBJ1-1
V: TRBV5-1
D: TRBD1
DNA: TGCGCCAGCAGCATACAGGGGGAAGACACTGAAGCTTTCTTT
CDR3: CASSIQGEDTEAFF

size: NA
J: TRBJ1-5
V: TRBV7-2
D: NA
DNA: TGTGCCAGCAGCTTAGGGCGAAATCAGCGCCAGCATTTT
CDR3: CASSLGRNQRQHF

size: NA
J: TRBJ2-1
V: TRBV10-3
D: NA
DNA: TGTGCCATCAGTGCAATGGCGGGGACCGATGAGCAGTTCTTC
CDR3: CAISAMAGTDEQFF

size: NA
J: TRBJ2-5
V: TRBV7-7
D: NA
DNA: TGTGCTAGCAGCTTGGACGGTGGAGGGACCCAGTACTTC
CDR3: CASSLDGGGTQYF

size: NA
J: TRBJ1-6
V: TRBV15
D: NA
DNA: TGTGCCACCAGCAGAGACATTTCACCCCTCCACTTT
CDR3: CATSRDISPLHF

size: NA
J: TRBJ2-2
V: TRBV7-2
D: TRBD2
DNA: TGTGCCAGCAGCTTAACTAGCGGGGGGTACGGGGAGCTGTTTTTT
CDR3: CASSLTSGGYGELFF

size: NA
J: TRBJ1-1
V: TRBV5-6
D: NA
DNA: TGTGCCAGCAGCCGGTCGGGCAGGGAAAGGAGCACTGAAGCTTTCTTT
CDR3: CASSRSGRERSTEAFF

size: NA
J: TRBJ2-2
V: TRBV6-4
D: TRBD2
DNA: TGTGCCAGCAGTCACCGGGCGGGCGGGAGAGTTAACACCGGGGAGCTGTTTTTT
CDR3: CASSHRAGGRVNTGELFF

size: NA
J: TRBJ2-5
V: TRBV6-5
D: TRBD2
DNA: TGTGCCAGCAGTTACTCGGGGGGGAGAGGAGAGACCCAGTACTTC
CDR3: CASSYSGGRGETQYF